This TCR beta chain was retrieved from a study of cytomegalovirus exposure and HLA in healthy donors. Regarding this clone: Its antigen is undetermined.

Study results and caveats: The HLA-A and HLA-B alleles of most subjects were reportedly predicted accurately from TCR beta sequences. Reports showed the classifier diagnosing cytomegalovirus status with high specificity and sensitivity. Researchers had no immune exposure information except CMV serostatus available. Most TCR beta V segments were productive about 90% or about 30% of the time in an earlier analysis.

The primer mix had 60 Vbeta and 13 Jbeta primers. Repertoires were generated with immunoSEQ multiplex PCR, while TCRdb's copy carries only in-frame clones and drops some. Of about 71,000 clones in the sample, less than 85% were seen once. Input material: PBMCs. The sequence derives from a woman aged 45-59 years in good health and CMV-seropositive.

CDR3 sequence reads: CASSQHSAGQGYNEQFF. CDR3 in DNA: TGCGCCAGCAGCCAACATTCTGCGGGACAGGGGTACAATGAGCAGTTCTTC. The chain combines TRBV4-1 with TRBJ2-1; 10 bases agree with TRBD1. The J segment lost 4 bases and the V segment lost 2 bases, leaving 8 bases of the junction unmatched. CDR1 and CDR2 from the germline V gene are MGHRA and YSYEKL. The CDR3 is 17 residues long.